The clone carrying this TCR beta chain has a handful of counts. Its cognate antigen is unknown. The read falls 3 residues short of the CDR3 end, and the missing part is taken from the germline J gene. Of CVID subjects, approximately 14 were female and 29 male, mean age roughly 40. The data stem from a study of T cell clonality in common variable immunodeficiency. Findings and caveats of the study: Fewer deletions and N-nucleotide insertions were reportedly seen in common variable immunodeficiency TCR beta sequences. Patient heterogeneity in the CVID cohort limited correlations between repertoire features and clinical complications.

Sequencing input was equivalent genomic DNA from CVID and controls. TCRdb keeps only in-frame clones here, not all; method: immunoSEQ multiplex PCR. The table lists approximately 30,000 clones, no singletons, with around 4% in the top ten. V was pared by 3 bases and J by 4 bases, with 13 bases between. CDR1 is DFQATT and CDR2 is SNEGSKA in the germline V gene (reference sequence). The length of the CDR3 is 15 residues. This receptor was identified in a human donor with common variable immunodeficiency. The sample comprised peripheral blood mononuclear cells. The chain carries TRBV20-1 and TRBJ1-6; D ambiguous. Partial CDR3 DNA: TGCAGTGCTAGTTTCTTTGGCCCTTATAATTCACCC. Its protein product is CSASFFGPYNSP. The entire CDR3 protein reads CSASFFGPYNSPLHF.